This entry is about one TCR beta chain. This sample is drawn from a study of control samples from healthy donors and cancer patients. Sequencing was performed with immunoSEQ multiplex PCR; in TCRdb, only in-frame clones are kept and a portion is missing. The profile covers under 55,000 clones, with around 93% appearing a single time and 22% taken by the ten largest. What was sequenced was PBMCs. The sequence was collected from a woman aged 40 to 50 with head and neck cancer.

The CDR3 protein is CASRSGHRITGELFF. In DNA form, the CDR3 reads TGTGCCAGCAGGTCGGGACATCGTATCACCGGGGAGCTGTTTTTT. The rearrangement joins TRBV13 to TRBJ2-2; TRBD1 might be the D (6 bases). Trimming removed 6 bases at V and 4 bases at J, with 15 bases between. The CDR3 has 15 residues. Germline CDR1 and CDR2: PRHDT and FYEKMQ (reference sequence).